The next 18 T cell receptor beta chains were all read from a single sample in a study of blood T cell repertoires in COVID-19. Generated by immunoSEQ multiplex PCR, the TCRdb table keeps only in-frame clones and is missing some. Of fewer than 130,000 clones in the sample, 70% to 80% were seen once. The sequencing input was peripheral blood. These receptors were obtained from a woman in her sixties with acute or convalescent COVID-19.

The chain employs TRBV28 and TRBJ1-5, with D maybe TRBD1 (5 bases). The CDR3 is made up of 12 amino acids. Germline V gene data show CDR1 as MDHEN and CDR2 as SYDVKM. Trimming took 2 bases from V and 7 from J, leaving 6 bases between them. CDR3 DNA sequence: TGTGCCAGCAGTTTACGGGGGCAGCCCCAGCATTTT. Its translation is CASSLRGQPQHF.

J is TRBJ1-2 and V is TRBV7-6; D unresolved. Per the germline V gene, CDR1 is SGHVS and CDR2 is FNYEAQ. The CDR3 covers 12 residues. With 5 bases removed from V and 8 bases from J, the gap between germline ends came to 12 bases. The CDR3 nucleotides read TGTGCCAGCAGCGGCGACCTGGAGGGCTACACCTTC. Translation: CASSGDLEGYTF.

This chain connects TRBV7-2 to TRBJ2-7; 11 positions match TRBD2. From germline, CDR1 is SGHTA and CDR2 FQGNSA. The length of the CDR3 is 19 residues. V trimming: 2 bases; J trimming: 3 bases; junction bases outside the gene matches: 15. DNA of the CDR3: TGTGCCAGCAGCTTAAAAGTCAAGGTAGCGGGGGGGCCGGGCTACGAGCAGTACTTC. It is translated as CASSLKVKVAGGPGYEQYF.

In regard to this clone: The junction departs from the called germline gene at one end, perhaps through a read error. This chain joins TRBV7-3 and TRBJ2-2, with 8 nucleotides matching TRBD2. Germline V gene lookup returns CDR1 SGHTA and CDR2 FQGTGA. There are 15 residues in the CDR3. The CDR3 sequence: CASTLSGGGTGELFF. CDR3 in DNA: TGTGCCAGCACCTTAAGCGGGGGTGGCACCGGGGAGCTGTTTTTT.

The rearrangement links TRBV6-1 to TRBJ1-1, with D hard to call. The V and J ends lost 9 bases and 3 bases respectively, with 14 bases between them. Germline V gene lookup returns CDR1 MNHNS and CDR2 SASEGT. The CDR3 has 13 residues. CDR3 region: CASIIQRDTEAFF. CDR3 DNA: TGTGCCAGTATTATTCAGAGGGACACTGAAGCTTTCTTT.

This chain links TRBV6-1 with TRBJ2-3, with 11 bases identical to TRBD2. Germline V gene data show CDR1 as MNHNS and CDR2 as SASEGT. The CDR3 is 18 residues long. Germline trimming cut 3 bases from V and 7 bases from J; bases unmatched to any gene: 15. The CDR3 reads CASSDFLAGGRVWNTQYF. CDR3 in DNA: TGTGCCAGCAGTGATTTTTTAGCGGGGGGGCGAGTCTGGAATACGCAGTATTTT.

CDR3 amino acids: CASSRNRDGRDGYTF. DNA for the CDR3: TGCGCCAGCAGCCGGAACCGGGACGGGAGGGATGGCTACACCTTC. The gene calls are TRBV5-1 and TRBJ1-2; a weak D match, TRBD1 (5 bases). The CDR3 is made up of 15 amino acids. V lost 4 bases and J 6 bases, leaving 19 bases between the germline ends. Germline V CDR1 and CDR2: SGHRS, YFSETQ.

V is TRBV5-4 and J is TRBJ1-4; 8 bases align to TRBD1. Per germline, CDR1 SGHNT and CDR2 YYREEE (reference sequence). The CDR3 runs 15 residues. J lost 7 bases, V lost 1 base, and 6 bases had no gene match. CDR3 region: CASSLRGQGIEKLFF. DNA for the CDR3: TGTGCCAGCAGCTTGCGAGGACAGGGTATTGAAAAACTGTTTTTT.

This chain uses TRBV5-1 with TRBJ1-1, with D possibly matching TRBD1 (5 bases). Germline V CDR1 and CDR2: SGHRS, YFSETQ. The CDR3 has 14 residues. The V gene lost 3 bases and the J gene lost 1 base, with 10 bases spanning the gap. Here the CDR3 DNA reads TGCGCCAGCAGCTCGACCCAGGGGAACACTGAAGCTTTCTTT. This sequence encodes CASSSTQGNTEAFF.

The CDR3 here is CASRRGREGTEAFF. The CDR3 nucleotides read TGTGCCAGCAGACGCGGTAGGGAGGGAACTGAAGCTTTCTTT. This chain joins TRBV7-2 and TRBJ1-1; D remains unclear. This CDR3 has 14 residues. Germline V gene sequence: CDR1 SGHTA, CDR2 FQGNSA. With 6 bases removed from V and 5 bases from J, the gap between germline ends came to 16 bases.

This clone occurred a few times. The genes are TRBV6-5 and TRBJ1-2; TRBD1 matches 9 bases. The CDR3 contains 13 residues. V dropped 9 bases and J dropped 5; count of bases not matched to a gene: 7. CDR1 MNHEY and CDR2 SVGAGI come from the germline V gene. The CDR3 DNA reads as TGTGCCAGTTCTGAGACAGGGGGGTATGGCTACACCTTC. It translates to CASSETGGYGYTF.

The chain carries TRBV18 and TRBJ1-6, with TRBD1 as a possible D gene (6 bases). V was cut by 4 bases and J by 14 bases, with 15 bases left in between. Germline-derived CDR1 and CDR2 are KGHSH and LQKENI. The CDR3 has 13 residues. The CDR3 sequence: CASSHRDTKALHF. DNA of the CDR3: TGTGCCAGCTCACACAGGGACACAAAGGCCCTCCACTTT.

V is TRBV5-6 and J is TRBJ1-2; the match to TRBD1 covers 8 bases. Germline CDR1 reads SGHDT; CDR2 reads YYEEEE. The V and J ends lost 0 bases and 4 bases, in that order; junction bases with no gene match: 2. The CDR3 extends over 14 amino acids. The CDR3 nucleotides are TGTGCCAGCAGCTTGGACAGGGGGAGCTATGGCTACACCTTC. The encoded protein is CASSLDRGSYGYTF.

The chain links TRBV5-6 to TRBJ1-1, with unresolved D. CDR3 size: 14 residues. Trimming cost V 2 bases and J 0 bases, with 8 bases left between them. Germline V CDR1 and CDR2: SGHDT, YYEEEE. The CDR3 here is CASSLGVVNTEAFF. The CDR3 DNA is TGTGCCAGCAGCTTAGGAGTGGTGAACACTGAAGCTTTCTTT.

V is TRBV12-3 or TRBV12-4 and J is TRBJ2-1; unclear D gene. The CDR3 sequence is 12 residues long. V dropped 4 bases and J dropped 6 bases, with 7 bases sitting between them. The CDR3 bases are TGTGCCAGCAGTTCAAGCTTCAATGAGCAGTTCTTC. Translated: CASSSSFNEQFF.

The chain employs TRBV10-3 and TRBJ1-2, with 7 bases aligning to TRBD1. Germline V CDR1 and CDR2: ENHRY, SYGVKD. This CDR3 region has 14 residues. V lost 4 bases to trimming and J lost 3 bases; unmatched junction nucleotides: 5. The CDR3 sequence is CAISGGTEDYGYTF. The DNA of the CDR3 is TGTGCCATCAGTGGCGGGACAGAAGACTATGGCTACACCTTC.

This chain joins TRBV28 and TRBJ2-7; the match to TRBD1 covers 9 bases. Germline CDR1 and CDR2: MDHEN and SYDVKM. After removal of 5 bases from V and 5 bases from J, the junction contained 13 bases not matched to a gene. CDR3 length: 16 amino acids. CDR3 protein: CASSIGVGQGSDEQYF. For the CDR3, the DNA is TGTGCCAGCAGTATTGGTGTGGGACAGGGAAGCGACGAGCAGTACTTC.

The chain carries TRBV5-1 and TRBJ2-5; D gene unclear. CDR1 and CDR2 (germline): SGHRS, YFSETQ. This CDR3 comprises 14 residues. Between the trimmed V and J ends, which lost 0 bases and 5 bases, there was a span of 11 bases. The CDR3 region is CASSLVNSQETQYF. CDR3 nucleotides: TGCGCCAGCAGCTTGGTAAACAGCCAGGAGACCCAGTACTTC.